Included here is one T cell receptor (beta chain) sequence, with context. The clone's antigen remains unknown. The record has no base qualities; no much larger clone is one base away. The data derive from a study of blood T cell repertoires in COVID-19 (dated by TCRdb to the early 2020s). As for the study more broadly: Samples covering the acute and convalescent phases of COVID-19 were provided by collaborators in the United States, Italy and Spain. The samples were drawn from the first 160 participants of the ongoing ImmuneRACE study and from 1,254 subjects provided by 6 global collaborators. The dataset comprised deeply sampled blood TCRbeta repertoires from subjects exposed to, actively infected with, or recovered from COVID-19. Where available, HLA class I and class II types were obtained from metadata supplied by the sample provider rather than from assay-based typing. A freely available public database, intended as a resource for researchers studying the immune response to SARS-CoV-2, is where the repertoires were released. The material from the prospective study consisted of cDNA or gDNA derived from T cells, B-cell-depleted T cells, or PBMCs. Sample metadata almost always included a de-identified subject ID, COVID-19 status, age in years and sex.

The CDR3 sequence holds 16 residues, the cysteine and phenylalanine included. CDR3 DNA is the only sequence kept; it has 48 bases, read in frame from the first base. CDR1 is given as LGHDT and CDR2 as YNNKEL, both from the germline V gene (reference sequence). V sheds 5 bases and J sheds 2 bases, leaving 15 bases between their ends. Whole blood was collected in K2EDTA tubes by collaborating institutions according to the institutions' own protocols. For TCRbeta analysis, collaborator samples were shipped as frozen whole blood, as isolated PBMCs, or as DNA extracted from either sample type. TCRbeta CDR3 regions were amplified from genomic DNA using the immunoSEQ Assay, a bias-controlled multiplex PCR. In the original analysis: Nucleated cell counts per sample were estimated from amplification of reference gene primers within the assay. To quantify the absolute abundance of each unique TCRbeta CDR3 rearrangement, sequence reads were collapsed and filtered. For each sample, productive Simpson clonality was calculated as the square root of Simpson's diversity index over productive rearrangements. The table comes from immuneACCESS by way of TCRdb, which keeps in-frame sequences with V and J called. Part of the clones is missing from these tables; in studies checked, under half for an unresolved V gene and the rest for unknown reasons. D and trimming come from the DNA, and the V and J calls and clone size come from that table. The sample table shows fewer than 150,000 clones, and approximately 80% are seen once. The ten largest clones take up about 9.3% of the sample.

The study at large found these results: The amount of clinical and demographic metadata varied by source and participant and was provided uncurated.

The receptor was isolated from a woman over 75 in a cohort sampled during active or convalescent COVID-19. The sequencing sample was made of peripheral blood. The rearrangement joined TRBV3-1 (or the pseudogene TRBV3-2) to TRBJ2-2, with TRBD1 perhaps the D gene, on 5 matching bases. The sequenced DNA: TGTGCCAGCAGCATCACAGGCACTACTAACACCGGGGAGCTGTTTTTT. Its translation reads: CASSITGTTNTGELFF.